Presented here are 3 T cell receptor beta chains from one specimen sequenced in a study of monozygotic twins with inflammatory bowel disease. TCRdb re-analyzed the 5' RACE reads; it lists each CDR3 protein once, without DNA. This listing includes about 41,000 distinct CDR3 sequences. The sequenced material came from blood. Receptors originate from a human donor with ulcerative colitis or Crohn's disease, or a healthy co-twin of an affected twin (not recorded which).

This chain uses TRBV5-1 with TRBJ2-6; no DNA is available, so the TRBD1 call from TCRdb remains unchecked. This CDR3 region has 16 residues. Per germline, CDR1 SGHRS and CDR2 YFSETQ. This CDR3 is CASSLGTVSGANVLTF.

This chain connects TRBV7-8 to TRBJ1-5; TCRdb names TRBD1, which stays unverified in the absence of DNA. This CDR3 spans 16 amino acids. CDR1 is SGHVS and CDR2 is FQNEAQ in the germline V gene. CDR3 region: CASSPLDRGRGQPQHF.

The chain couples TRBV20-1 to TRBJ2-3; TCRdb designates TRBD1, a call that cannot be tested without DNA. The CDR3 is 15 amino acids. CDR1 is DFQATT, CDR2 SNEGSKA, per germline (reference sequence). CDR3 amino acids: CSARGDRGVRDTQYF.